The 24 T cell receptor beta chains below come from one sample, sequenced in a study of cytomegalovirus exposure and HLA in healthy donors listed by TCRdb under 2017. Receptors were amplified or captured by the immunoSEQ multiplex PCR assay. For the multiplex PCR, a mixture combining 60 forward primers for TCR Vbeta segments and 13 reverse primers for TCR Jbeta segments was used. In its TCRdb copy, this immuneACCESS table keeps in-frame sequences only and misses some clones. Where compared with another copy, unresolved V genes explain less than half of these, and the others have no known cause. Present in this sample are 220,000 or so clones, 60% to 80% of which were seen just once. The leading ten clones occupy about 3.8% of the sample. Sequenced sample: PBMCs. These receptors all come from a male donor in good health and CMV-seronegative.

The chain has TRBV4-1 and TRBJ2-3, with 7 bases fitting TRBD2. After removal of 4 bases from V and 0 bases from J, the junction contained 4 bases not matched to a gene. Germline V gene data show CDR1 as MGHRA and CDR2 as YSYEKL. The CDR3 runs 15 residues. The chain's CDR3 is CASSRGTTSTDTQYF. CDR3 nucleotide sequence: TGCGCCAGCAGCCGAGGGACTACTAGCACAGATACGCAGTATTTT.

This clone has only a few counts. The chain uses TRBV5-1 and TRBJ1-1, with D possibly being TRBD1 (6 bases). The CDR3 has 13 amino acids. With 0 bases removed from V and 6 bases from J, the gap between germline ends came to 9 bases. Germline V gives CDR1 SGHRS, CDR2 YFSETQ. CDR3 sequence (DNA): TGCGCCAGCAGCTTGGCACAGGGAGCTGAAGCTTTCTTT. Its translation: CASSLAQGAEAFF.

This chain connects TRBV25-1 to TRBJ1-2; D unclear. The CDR3 spans 11 residues. Germline CDR1 reads MGHDK; CDR2 reads SYGVNS. V lost 11 bases to trimming and J lost 5 bases, with 12 bases between them. For the CDR3, the DNA is TGTGCCTCTTATGAGGGTTATGGCTACACCTTC. It yields the protein CASYEGYGYTF.

The V gene is TRBV7-7, the J gene TRBJ2-7, with 10 bases identical to TRBD2. The CDR3 is 15 residues long. From germline, CDR1 is SSHAT and CDR2 FNYEAQ (reference sequence). The V and J ends lost 5 bases and 0 bases, in that order; junction bases with no gene match: 4. CDR3 region: CASSPGLASSYEQYF. The CDR3 region has the DNA TGTGCCAGCAGCCCGGGACTAGCGAGCTCCTACGAGCAGTACTTC.

This clone was seen only once. This chain uses TRBV15 with TRBJ2-7, with 11 bases identical to TRBD2. The CDR3 runs to 16 residues. The germline V gene has CDR1 LNHNV and CDR2 YYDKDF (reference sequence). Trimming cost V 1 base and J 0 bases; bases outside gene matches: 2. CDR3 region: CATSRGLAGSSYEQYF. The CDR3 bases are TGTGCCACCAGCAGAGGACTAGCGGGGAGCTCCTACGAGCAGTACTTC.

This chain links TRBV5-1 with TRBJ2-3; 7 bases agree with TRBD1. CDR3 length: 15 residues. Germline V CDR1 and CDR2: SGHRS, YFSETQ. Trimming cost V 4 bases and J 2 bases; bases outside gene matches: 7. CDR3 nucleotides: TGCGCCAGCAGCGCCATTGGACAGGACACAGATACGCAGTATTTT. Translated: CASSAIGQDTDTQYF.

The chain is built from TRBV9 and TRBJ2-3, with TRBD1 as a possible D gene (6 bases). The germline gives CDR1 SGDLS, CDR2 YYNGEE. This CDR3 contains 16 residues. Trimming cost V 0 bases and J 0 bases, with 11 bases left between them. This CDR3 is CASSVGGRRSTDTQYF. The CDR3, as DNA: TGTGCCAGCAGCGTAGGGGGGCGTCGGAGCACAGATACGCAGTATTTT.

This clone was seen only once. The chain joins TRBV5-6 to TRBJ2-3; 9 bases map to TRBD1. This CDR3 comprises 16 residues. Germline lookup yields CDR1 SGHDT and CDR2 YYEEEE. J gave up 1 base and V 4 bases, and 7 bases lay outside the gene matches. The CDR3 region is CASSPGTGYGTDTQYF. Here the CDR3 DNA reads TGTGCCAGCAGCCCAGGGACAGGGTACGGCACAGATACGCAGTATTTT.

CDR3 DNA: TGCGCCAGCAGCTCCGGGACAGGGATCTCCTACGAGCAGTACTTC. This gives the protein CASSSGTGISYEQYF. This rearrangement joins TRBV5-1 to TRBJ2-7; TRBD1 matches at 9 bases. CDR1 and CDR2 from the germline V gene are SGHRS and YFSETQ. The V gene end was trimmed by 3 bases and the J gene end by 0 bases; junction bases not matched to a gene: 4. The CDR3 is made up of 15 amino acids.

This clone was recorded only once. The chain joins TRBV7-9 to TRBJ2-7, with 7 bases matching TRBD1. Per the germline V gene, CDR1 is SEHNR and CDR2 is FQNEAQ (reference sequence). The CDR3 is 13 residues long. Trimming cost V 5 bases and J 3 bases; bases outside gene matches: 4. The CDR3 bases are TGTGCCAGCAGCCCAACAGGGGTCTACGAGCAGTACTTC. Its protein is CASSPTGVYEQYF.

In its sample, this clone was seen once. This rearrangement joins TRBV7-4 to TRBJ1-5, with 9 positions matching TRBD1. Germline V gives CDR1 SGHVT, CDR2 SQSDAQ. Unmatched junction bases numbered 19, after V lost 5 bases and J lost 5 bases. There are 19 residues in the CDR3. CDR3 amino acids: CASSLSGTGNPKGHQPQHF. CDR3 coding DNA: TGTGCCAGCAGCCTCTCCGGGACAGGGAACCCAAAGGGGCATCAGCCCCAGCATTTT.

This chain uses TRBV29-1 with TRBJ2-1; D not resolved. Trimming removed 6 bases at V and 7 bases at J, with 13 bases between. Germline loops: CDR1 SQVTM, CDR2 ANQGSEA. The length of the CDR3 is 12 residues. The CDR3 nucleotides are TGCAGCGTAGTTTTGACGGAGAATGAGCAGTTCTTC. This gives the protein CSVVLTENEQFF.

This rearrangement joins TRBV7-9 to TRBJ2-7, with 7 bases matching TRBD2. There are 12 residues in the CDR3. Germline CDR1 and CDR2: SEHNR and FQNEAQ (reference sequence). With V trimmed by 6 bases and J by 7 bases, 6 bases remained unmatched. CDR3 amino acids: CASRKAGYEQYF. The DNA for the CDR3 is TGTGCCAGCAGAAAAGCGGGATATGAGCAGTACTTC.

V is TRBV19 and J is TRBJ2-7, with TRBD1 identical over 7 bases. The CDR3 runs to 13 residues. The V segment lost 6 bases and the J segment 3 bases; nucleotides outside the gene matches: 5. Per the germline V gene, CDR1 is LNHDA and CDR2 is SQIVND (reference sequence). CDR3 nucleotide sequence: TGTGCCAGTAGCCTGGACAGGAGCTACGAGCAGTACTTC. Protein product: CASSLDRSYEQYF.

The chain recombines TRBV15 with TRBJ2-7; D possibly corresponds to TRBD2 (6 bases). V was cut by 3 bases and J by 1 base, with 22 bases left in between. The CDR3 length is 18 residues. Germline V CDR1 and CDR2: LNHNV, YYDKDF (reference sequence). CDR3 nucleotide sequence: TGTGCCACCAGCAGCCCACCACCGCGGGGACTCCTTTCCTACGAGCAGTACTTC. This encodes CATSSPPPRGLLSYEQYF. Based on the CDR3 plus reference TRBV15 and TRBJ2-7, the full variable domain is DAMVIQNPRYQVTQFGKPVTLSCSQTLNHNVMYWYQQKSSQAPKLLFHYYDKDFNNEADTPDNFQSRRPNTSFCFLDIRSPGLGDTAMYLCATSSPPPRGLLSYEQYFGPGTRLTVT.

The chain is built from TRBV7-6 and TRBJ2-1; TRBD2 agrees at 7 bases. From germline, CDR1 is SGHVS and CDR2 FNYEAQ. The CDR3 covers 14 residues. Trimming removed 3 bases from V and 6 bases from J; junction bases left unmatched: 5. CDR3 region: CASSFSSGSNEQFF. The CDR3 DNA is TGTGCCAGCAGCTTTTCTAGCGGCAGCAATGAGCAGTTCTTC. Full variable domain (outside the CDR3, taken from reference TRBV7-6 and TRBJ2-1): GAGVSQSPRYKVTKRGQDVALRCDPISGHVSLYWYRQALGQGPEFLTYFNYEAQQDKSGLPNDRFSAERPEGSISTLTIQRTEQRDSAMYRCASSFSSGSNEQFFGPGTRLTVL.

The chain combines TRBV27 with TRBJ2-7, with D possibly being TRBD1 (5 bases). CDR1 MNHEY and CDR2 SMNVEV come from the germline V gene (reference sequence). This CDR3 is 16 amino acids long. Trimming removed 0 bases at V and 0 bases at J, with 12 bases between. The CDR3 loop is CASSLSVGESSYEQYF. For the CDR3, the DNA is TGTGCCAGCAGTTTATCCGTAGGGGAAAGCTCCTACGAGCAGTACTTC.

Regarding this clone: This sample includes further DNA sequences coding for the same CDR3. The chain carries TRBV7-3 and TRBJ2-5, with 9 nucleotides matching TRBD2. V lost 2 bases, J lost 4 bases, and 2 bases stayed unmatched. The CDR3 has 14 residues. CDR1 is SGHTA, CDR2 FQGTGA, per germline. CDR3 nucleotides: TGTGCCAGCAGCTTAGGCGGGGGGGGAGAGACCCAGTACTTC. Protein product: CASSLGGGGETQYF.

V gene TRBV2 combines with J gene TRBJ2-4, with D possibly TRBD2 on 6 matching bases. The germline V and J ends were trimmed by 4 bases and 2 bases, with 21 bases remaining between them. The CDR3 runs 18 residues. Germline assignment: CDR1 SNHLY and CDR2 FYNNEI. DNA for the CDR3: TGTGCCAGCAGTGGGGGGGACGGGCAGGGATGGACCAAAAACATTCAGTACTTC. This encodes CASSGGDGQGWTKNIQYF.

This clone was observed a few times. The V and J genes are TRBV27 and TRBJ2-7, with TRBD1 identical over 8 bases. The germline V gene encodes CDR1 MNHEY and CDR2 SMNVEV (reference sequence). Trimming took 5 bases from V and 3 from J; bases not matched to a gene: 15. The CDR3 consists of 17 residues. The CDR3 loop reads CASSKGRGDRMDYEQYF. CDR3 coding DNA: TGTGCCAGCAGTAAGGGTCGTGGGGACAGGATGGACTACGAGCAGTACTTC.

The J gene is TRBJ2-3, the V gene TRBV6-1; 12 bases are a match to TRBD2. Looked up from germline, CDR1 is MNHNS and CDR2 is SASEGT. J was trimmed by 0 bases and V by 4 bases; bases with no gene match: 2. The CDR3 consists of 16 residues. CDR3 residues: CASSVTSGRSTDTQYF. DNA for the CDR3: TGTGCCAGCAGTGTGACTAGCGGGAGAAGCACAGATACGCAGTATTTT.

The chain links TRBV6-5 to TRBJ2-7, with 9 bases lining up with TRBD1. V was pared by 6 bases and J by 3 bases, with 6 bases of the junction left unmatched. The germline V gene encodes CDR1 MNHEY and CDR2 SVGAGI. This CDR3 region has 14 residues. The CDR3 spells CASSTTGGGYEQYF. Written as DNA, the CDR3 is TGTGCCAGCAGCACGACAGGGGGGGGCTACGAGCAGTACTTC.

CDR3 amino acids: CASSQGTGIHEQYF. CDR3 DNA sequence: TGTGCCAGCAGCCAAGGGACAGGGATCCACGAGCAGTACTTC. V usage is TRBV7-3 and J usage is TRBJ2-7; 9 positions agree with TRBD1. The CDR3 has 14 amino acids. From germline, CDR1 is SGHTA and CDR2 FQGTGA. With V trimmed by 5 bases and J by 5 bases, 7 bases remained unmatched. Full variable domain (rest looked up from reference TRBV7-3 and TRBJ2-7): GAGVSQTPSNKVTEKGKYVELRCDPISGHTALYWYRQSLGQGPEFLIYFQGTGAADDSGLPNDRFFAVRPEGSVSTLKIQRTERGDSAVYLCASSQGTGIHEQYFGPGTRLTVT.

This rearrangement joins TRBV28 to TRBJ2-5, with 13 bases identical to TRBD2. The CDR3 contains 16 residues. CDR1 is MDHEN and CDR2 is SYDVKM in the germline V gene. V trimming: 5 bases; J trimming: 4 bases; junction bases outside the gene matches: 7. The CDR3 region has the DNA TGTGCCAGCAGTGCAGGACTAGCGGGAGATGCAGAGACCCAGTACTTC. It encodes CASSAGLAGDAETQYF.